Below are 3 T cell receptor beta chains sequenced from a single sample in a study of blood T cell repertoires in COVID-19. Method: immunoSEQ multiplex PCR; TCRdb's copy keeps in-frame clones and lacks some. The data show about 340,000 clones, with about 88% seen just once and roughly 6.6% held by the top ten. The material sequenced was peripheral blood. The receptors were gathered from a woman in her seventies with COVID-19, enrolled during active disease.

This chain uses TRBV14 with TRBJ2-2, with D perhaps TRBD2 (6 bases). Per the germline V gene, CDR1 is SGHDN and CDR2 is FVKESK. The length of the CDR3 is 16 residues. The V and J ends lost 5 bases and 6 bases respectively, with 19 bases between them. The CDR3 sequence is CASSSTRGGMSGELFF. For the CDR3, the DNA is TGTGCCAGCAGCTCGACTAGGGGTGGGATGTCCGGGGAGCTGTTTTTT.

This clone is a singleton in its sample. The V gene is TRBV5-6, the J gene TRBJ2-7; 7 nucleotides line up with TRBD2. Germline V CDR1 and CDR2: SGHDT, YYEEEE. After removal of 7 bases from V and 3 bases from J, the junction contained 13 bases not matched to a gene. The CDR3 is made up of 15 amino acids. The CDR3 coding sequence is TGTGCCAGCTCCCGCGGCGGGGGACGCAGCTACGAGCAGTACTTC. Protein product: CASSRGGGRSYEQYF.

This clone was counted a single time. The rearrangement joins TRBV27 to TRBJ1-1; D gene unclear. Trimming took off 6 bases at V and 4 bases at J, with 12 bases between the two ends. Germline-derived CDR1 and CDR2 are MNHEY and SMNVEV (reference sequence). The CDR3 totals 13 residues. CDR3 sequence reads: CASSYGPSTEAFF. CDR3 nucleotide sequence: TGTGCCAGCAGCTACGGTCCGAGCACTGAAGCTTTCTTT.